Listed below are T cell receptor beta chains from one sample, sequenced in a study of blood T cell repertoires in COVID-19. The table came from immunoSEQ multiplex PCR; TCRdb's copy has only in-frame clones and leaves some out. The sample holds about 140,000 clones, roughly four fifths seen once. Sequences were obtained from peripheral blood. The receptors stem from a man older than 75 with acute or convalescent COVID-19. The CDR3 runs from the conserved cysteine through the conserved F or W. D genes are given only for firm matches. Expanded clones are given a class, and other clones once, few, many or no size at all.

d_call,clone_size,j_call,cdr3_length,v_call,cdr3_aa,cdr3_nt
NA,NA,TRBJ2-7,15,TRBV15,CATSSGQTKAYEQYF,TGTGCCACCAGCAGCGGACAGACCAAGGCCTACGAGCAGTACTTC
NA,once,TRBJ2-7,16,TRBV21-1,CASSKARATSSYEQYF,TGTGCCAGCAGCAAAGCCCGGGCTACTAGCTCCTACGAGCAGTACTTC
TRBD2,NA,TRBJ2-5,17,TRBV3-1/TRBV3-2,CASSRAIGLAGEETQYF,TGTGCCAGCAGCCGGGCGATCGGACTAGCGGGGGAAGAGACCCAGTACTTC
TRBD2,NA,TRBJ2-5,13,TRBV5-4,CASSGGGEETQYF,TGTGCCAGCAGCGGCGGGGGGGAGGAGACCCAGTACTTC
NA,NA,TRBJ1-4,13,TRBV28,CASSVDSREKLFF,TGTGCCAGCAGTGTCGACAGTCGGGAAAAACTGTTTTTT
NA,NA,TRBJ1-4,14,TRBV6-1,CASSDPTPVEKLFF,TGTGCCAGCAGTGATCCCACCCCGGTTGAAAAACTGTTTTTT
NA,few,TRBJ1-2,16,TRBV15,CATSRDKFVAGDGYTF,TGTGCCACCAGCAGAGATAAGTTTGTGGCGGGAGATGGCTACACCTTC
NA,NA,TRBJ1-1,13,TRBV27,CASSFEVNTEAFF,TGTGCCAGCAGTTTTGAGGTGAACACTGAAGCTTTCTTT
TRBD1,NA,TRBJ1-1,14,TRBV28,CASIEQGGETEAFF,TGTGCCAGCATCGAACAAGGGGGCGAGACTGAAGCTTTCTTT
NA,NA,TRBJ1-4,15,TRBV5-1,CASRGTGATNEKLFF,TGCGCCAGCCGAGGGACGGGAGCAACTAATGAAAAACTGTTTTTT
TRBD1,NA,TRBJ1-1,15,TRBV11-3,CASSLGTGDGTEAFF,TGTGCCAGCAGCTTAGGAACAGGGGATGGCACTGAAGCTTTCTTT
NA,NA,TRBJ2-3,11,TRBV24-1,CATSFRDTQYF,TGTGCCACCTCGTTCCGAGATACGCAGTATTTT
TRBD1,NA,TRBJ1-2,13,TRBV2,CASSEQGAFGYTF,TGTGCCAGCAGTGAACAGGGGGCTTTTGGCTACACCTTC
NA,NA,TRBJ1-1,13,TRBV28,CASRASGATEAFF,TGTGCCAGCAGGGCCTCAGGGGCCACTGAAGCTTTCTTT
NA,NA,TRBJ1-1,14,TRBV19,CASSMDSGGTEAFF,TGTGCCAGTAGTATGGACTCCGGGGGCACTGAAGCTTTCTTT
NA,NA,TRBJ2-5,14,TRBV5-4,CASSLGTRQETQYF,TGTGCCAGCAGCTTGGGTACTAGACAAGAGACCCAGTACTTC
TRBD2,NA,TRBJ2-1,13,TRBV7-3,CASSPGGYNEQFF,TGTGCCAGCAGCCCGGGGGGGTACAATGAGCAGTTCTTC
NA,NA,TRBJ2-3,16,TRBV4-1,CASSQDPAGSTDTQYF,TGCGCCAGCAGCCAAGACCCAGCGGGCAGCACAGATACGCAGTATTTT
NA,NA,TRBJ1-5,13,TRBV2,CASRQNSNQPQHF,TGTGCCAGCAGGCAGAACAGTAATCAGCCCCAGCATTTT
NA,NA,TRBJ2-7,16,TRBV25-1,CASSSSPPGQKIKQYF,TGTGCCAGCAGTTCTTCCCCACCCGGACAGAAGATTAAGCAGTACTTC
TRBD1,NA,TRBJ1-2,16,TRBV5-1,CASSSLATQTGGGYTF,TGCGCCAGCAGCTCCCTTGCGACCCAAACAGGGGGAGGCTACACCTTC
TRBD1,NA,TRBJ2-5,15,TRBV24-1,CATSDPTGGGETQYF,TGTGCCACCAGTGACCCGACAGGGGGCGGAGAGACCCAGTACTTC
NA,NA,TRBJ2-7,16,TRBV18,CASSPPRGQSSYEQYF,TGTGCCAGCTCACCACCGAGGGGACAAAGCTCCTACGAGCAGTACTTC
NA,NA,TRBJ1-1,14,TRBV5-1,CASSFFGGVPVAFF,TGCGCCAGCAGCTTCTTCGGAGGGGTCCCAGTGGCTTTCTTT
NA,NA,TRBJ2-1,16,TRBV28,CASSFAGSDSYNEQFF,TGTGCCAGCAGTTTTGCGGGCAGTGATTCCTACAATGAGCAGTTCTTC